The 7 T cell receptor beta chains in this list originate from one sample, sequenced in a study of cytomegalovirus exposure and HLA in healthy donors. The PCR contained 60 Vbeta and 13 Jbeta primers. TCRdb's table, derived via immunoSEQ multiplex PCR, lists solely in-frame clones and lacks some. The table records about 170,000 clones, around 68% of them present only once. Sequencing was carried out using PBMCs. Every receptor here comes from a girl between 5 and 17 years old in good health and CMV-seronegative.

The chain employs TRBV10-3 and TRBJ1-1, with unresolved D. The CDR3 runs 14 residues. CDR1 is ENHRY, CDR2 SYGVKD, per germline. V lost 3 bases and J 1 base, leaving 9 bases between the germline ends. CDR3 loop: CAISDGRRNTEAFF. CDR3 DNA sequence: TGTGCCATCAGTGATGGCCGCCGGAACACTGAAGCTTTCTTT.

The gene calls are TRBV19 and TRBJ2-7; D is perhaps TRBD2 (6 bases). The CDR3 covers 13 residues. Trimming removed 8 bases from V and 2 bases from J, with 13 bases in between. CDR1 LNHDA and CDR2 SQIVND come from the germline V gene (reference sequence). Here the CDR3 DNA reads TGTGCCAGTCGGGACTTGCAGACCTACGAGCAGTACTTC. This sequence encodes CASRDLQTYEQYF. Variable domain in full (rest from reference TRBV19 and TRBJ2-7): DGGITQSPKYLFRKEGQNVTLSCEQNLNHDAMYWYRQDPGQGLRLIYYSQIVNDFQKGDIAEGYSVSREKKESFPLTVTSAQKNPTAFYLCASRDLQTYEQYFGPGTRLTVT.

This clone has a count of ten or more. V gene TRBV6-1 combines with J gene TRBJ1-5; 7 bases are a match to TRBD1. The CDR3 is made up of 15 amino acids. Germline-derived CDR1 and CDR2 are MNHNS and SASEGT. With 1 base clipped from V and 7 bases from J, the junction kept 7 bases outside the gene matches. This CDR3 is CASSEGGTGAQPQHF. CDR3 DNA: TGTGCCAGCAGTGAAGGTGGAACAGGGGCACAGCCCCAGCATTTT.

The V gene is TRBV6-1, the J gene TRBJ2-7; D is possibly TRBD1 (6 bases). The CDR3 extends over 13 amino acids. The V end was cut by 1 base, the J end by 3 bases, with 7 bases between. Germline loops: CDR1 MNHNS, CDR2 SASEGT. The CDR3 loop reads CASSEGQVYEQYF. The CDR3 DNA is TGTGCCAGCAGTGAAGGACAGGTCTACGAGCAGTACTTC.

The chain couples TRBV19 to TRBJ2-6, with 8 bases lining up with TRBD1. Germline CDR1 and CDR2: LNHDA and SQIVND (reference sequence). The CDR3 is 16 amino acids. V dropped 6 bases and J dropped 3; count of bases not matched to a gene: 7. The CDR3 sequence: CASSLQGAGGANVLTF. In DNA form, the CDR3 reads TGTGCCAGTAGCCTCCAGGGGGCAGGTGGGGCCAACGTCCTGACTTTC.

This clone showed up just once. This chain uses TRBV29-1 with TRBJ1-3; tentatively, D is TRBD1 (5 bases). The CDR3 sequence is 14 residues long. Germline V CDR1 and CDR2: SQVTM, ANQGSEA. V lost 6 bases to trimming and J lost 5 bases, with 17 bases between them. The CDR3 protein is CSVDGGKGRNTIYF. The CDR3 DNA sequence: TGCAGCGTAGACGGGGGGAAGGGGAGAAACACCATATATTTT.

The V gene is TRBV27, the J gene TRBJ2-3; TRBD2 matches 14 bases. The V gene's germline CDR1 is MNHEY and CDR2 SMNVEV (reference sequence). CDR3 length equals 17 residues. J gave up 0 bases and V 8 bases, and 7 bases lay outside the gene matches. CDR3 loop: CASSGLAGVLSTDTQYF. In nucleotides, the CDR3 is TGTGCCAGCTCGGGACTAGCGGGGGTGTTAAGCACAGATACGCAGTATTTT.